These T cell receptor beta chains were read from a single sample in a study of shared clonotypes between healthy human individuals. Assay: immunoSEQ multiplex PCR; the TCRdb copy retains only in-frame clones and omits some. The sample has 2 million to 2.5 million clones, 85% to 95% seen once. Sequenced material: naive CD4+ T cells from PBMCs. Receptors were obtained from a man younger than 30 in good health. Some clones in this sample may be carry-over from other donors' samples. CDR3s include the opening cysteine and the closing phenylalanine or tryptophan.

CDR3 protein,V gene,J gene
CASSRTSGVYNEQFF,TRBV7-2,TRBJ2-1
CASSNSNTGELFF,TRBV28,TRBJ2-2
CASSTEGRSVSGANVLTF,TRBV19,TRBJ2-6
CASSYWDRTYEQYF,TRBV6-6,TRBJ2-7
CASSLVTGGTIEAFF,TRBV7-2,TRBJ1-1
CASSNPPGQGGPEQYF,TRBV7-2,TRBJ2-7
CASSSGNEQFF,TRBV7-3,TRBJ2-1
CASSSGTGLEQYF,TRBV7-3,TRBJ2-7
CASSLDPPGLGKNIQYF,TRBV4-3,TRBJ2-4
CASSLSGVEGTQYF,TRBV5-4,TRBJ2-5
CASSYSNEQFF,TRBV6-6,TRBJ2-1
CASSQGIPPQHF,TRBV6-6,TRBJ1-5
CAISDGREGYGYTF,TRBV10-3,TRBJ1-2
CASRGDRGNTIYF,TRBV2,TRBJ1-3
CASSIQGTGVEQYF,TRBV19,TRBJ2-7
CAWRGLAGGNYNEQFF,TRBV30,TRBJ2-1
CASSLTRIGQGHEQYF,TRBV7-3,TRBJ2-7
CASSPRLISSYEQYF,TRBV27,TRBJ2-7
CASSYSSRGTYEQYF,TRBV6-6,TRBJ2-7
CASIAGSTDTQYF,TRBV28,TRBJ2-3
CASSLGHNEQFF,TRBV28,TRBJ2-1
CASSLTGQGIGSNQPQHF,TRBV27,TRBJ1-5
CASSGDRASNNEQFF,TRBV2,TRBJ2-1